These T cell receptor beta chains were read from a single sample in a study of T cells in Graves' hyperthyroidism and ophthalmopathy. TCRdb re-derived calls from the multiplex PCR reads in MiXCR, one entry per CDR3 protein. This sample has about 98,000 distinct CDR3 sequences, with about 37% found just once. The source material was peripheral blood or thyroid tissue (not recorded which). These receptors all come from a woman aged 25 to 39 with Graves' hyperthyroidism. Each CDR3 is given with its conserved first and last residue. Fields, in order: D gene, clone size, V gene, J gene, CDR3 protein, CDR3 DNA. A D gene is named only where the DNA matches it firmly. Not all rows give a size; the values are once, few, many and, for expanded clones, a class.

>-|-|TRBV15|TRBJ1-6
CATSRGSPAVTLHF
TGTGCCACCAGCAGAGGCTCTCCGGCCGTGACCCTCCACTTT
>-|-|TRBV2|TRBJ1-1
CASSDGGTEAFF
TGTGCCAGCAGTGACGGGGGCACTGAAGCTTTCTTT
>TRBD1|many|TRBV7-2|TRBJ1-3
CASSSRQGGTIYF
TGTGCCAGCAGCTCAAGACAGGGCGGCACCATATATTTT
>-|few|TRBV2|TRBJ2-2
CASRGRVPGSCFF
-
>TRBD2|many|TRBV7-8|TRBJ2-7
CASSSTSATYEQYF
TGTGCCAGCAGCTCTACTAGCGCCACCTACGAGCAGTACTTC
>TRBD1|-|TRBV9|TRBJ1-5
CALSEDRGNQPQHF
TGTGCTCTTTCCGAGGACAGGGGGAATCAGCCCCAGCATTTT
>-|many|TRBV12-3/TRBV12-4|TRBJ1-1
CASSLEWVGTEAFF
TGTGCCAGCAGTTTAGAGTGGGTAGGAACTGAAGCTTTCTTT
>-|few|TRBV25-1|TRBJ1-2
CASSDSFGYGYTF
TGTGCCAGCAGTGACAGTTTCGGTTATGGCTACACCTTC
>TRBD1|-|TRBV7-2|TRBJ2-2
CASSPPRGQTNTRELFF
TGTGCCAGCAGCCCACCCCGGGGACAGACGAACACCAGGGAGCTGTTTTTT
>-|-|TRBV20-1|TRBJ1-5
CGGEHQETQHF
TGCGGCGGAGAGCACCAAGAGACCCAGCATTTT
>TRBD2|-|TRBV2|TRBJ2-5
CASREGLAGVGTQYF
TGTGCCAGCAGGGAGGGACTAGCGGGAGTAGGGACCCAGTACTTC
>TRBD1|-|TRBV2|TRBJ1-2
CATSLWTGGEGYGYTF
TGTGCCACCAGTTTATGGACAGGGGGCGAGGGCTATGGCTACACCTTC
>-|medium-sized|TRBV10-3|TRBJ2-5
CAISDPRPLLRETQYF
TGTGCCATCAGTGATCCGAGGCCTCTCCTCCGAGAGACCCAGTACTTC
>TRBD1|many|TRBV7-9|TRBJ1-1
CASSPQGAVTEAFF
TGTGCCAGCAGCCCCCAGGGGGCGGTGACTGAAGCTTTCTTT
>-|many|TRBV7-6|TRBJ2-7
CASSLRSSGPYEQYF
TGTGCCAGCAGCTTAAGGTCATCCGGACCCTACGAGCAGTACTTC
>-|few|TRBV6-5|TRBJ1-6
CASSLCSLLRNSPLHF
TGTGCCAGCAGTTTATGCAGTCTCCTGAGAAATTCACCCCTCCACTTT
>TRBD1|many|TRBV15|TRBJ1-5
CATRSREGARGGQPQHF
TGTGCCACCAGAAGCCGCGAGGGGGCGAGAGGAGGCCAGCCCCAGCATTTT
>TRBD2|many|TRBV28|TRBJ2-5
CASSSLAGDETQYF
TGTGCCAGCAGTTCGCTAGCGGGAGATGAGACCCAGTACTTC
>TRBD1|few|TRBV28|TRBJ2-7
CASNGQGARGYEQYF
TGTGCCAGCAACGGACAGGGAGCGAGGGGATACGAGCAGTACTTC
>TRBD2|once|TRBV7-3|TRBJ2-6
CAGSFGGSGASVLTF
TGTGCCGGCAGCTTCGGGGGGAGTGGGGCCAGCGTCCTGACTTTC
>TRBD2|many|TRBV5-1|TRBJ2-7
CASSFLAGEAGEQYF
TGCGCCAGCAGCTTTCTAGCGGGAGAGGCGGGAGAGCAGTACTTC
>TRBD2|once|TRBV7-3|TRBJ2-5
CASSSGTRASQYF
TGTGCCAGCAGCTCCGGGACTAGGGCCTCCCAGTACTTC
>-|-|TRBV4-3|TRBJ1-2
CASSQEWGYNYGYTF
TGCGCCAGCAGCCAAGAATGGGGGTACAACTATGGCTACACCTTC
>-|-|TRBV7-9|TRBJ2-7
CASSHAGGGEQYF
TGTGCCAGCAGCCACGCAGGGGGGGGTGAGCAGTACTTC
>TRBD1|-|TRBV7-2|TRBJ2-7
CASSQNRGQGGEQYF
TGTGCCAGCAGCCAAAACAGGGGGCAGGGGGGGGAGCAGTACTTC
>-|many|TRBV4-1|TRBJ2-3
CASSQLTDTQYF
TGCGCCAGCAGCCAGCTCACAGATACGCAGTATTTT
>TRBD1|many|TRBV5-1|TRBJ1-1
CASSYSGQGAGWNTEAFF
TGCGCCAGCAGCTACTCGGGACAGGGGGCAGGATGGAACACTGAAGCTTTCTTT
>TRBD1|-|TRBV6-6|TRBJ1-2
CASSSQTGGSYGYTF
TGTGCCAGCAGTAGCCAGACAGGGGGCAGCTATGGCTACACCTTC
>TRBD2|-|TRBV5-4|TRBJ2-3
CASSLSGSGSSTDTQYF
TGTGCCAGCAGCTTGTCGGGTAGCGGGTCTAGCACAGATACGCAGTATTTT
>-|many|TRBV2|TRBJ1-5
CASSDSGLNQPQHF
TGTGCCAGCAGTGATTCAGGGTTGAATCAGCCCCAGCATTTT
>-|-|TRBV5-5|TRBJ2-7
CASSLVFNEFYEQYF
TGTGCCAGCAGCTTGGTATTCAACGAGTTCTACGAGCAGTACTTC
>-|-|TRBV20-1|TRBJ2-5
CGASLPRSGSGQYF
TGCGGTGCTAGTCTTCCCAGGTCAGGGAGCGGCCAGTACTTC
>-|-|TRBV20-1|TRBJ2-7
CGATGGGRYKQYF
TGCGGTGCTACCGGGGGTGGGAGGTACAAGCAGTACTTC
>-|many|TRBV19|TRBJ1-1
CASSPRDTEAFF
TGTGCCAGTAGCCCCCGCGACACTGAAGCTTTCTTT
>-|-|TRBV18|TRBJ2-7
CASSPLRQGSLYEQYF
TGTGCCAGCTCACCTCTCCGGCAGGGTAGTTTGTACGAGCAGTACTTC
>TRBD1|many|TRBV9|TRBJ1-6
CASSETDRDLLSPLHF
TGTGCCAGCAGCGAGACCGACAGGGATCTTCTTTCACCCCTCCACTTT
>-|many|TRBV12-3/TRBV12-4|TRBJ1-4
CASSPPRFNEKLFF
TGTGCCAGCAGCCCCCCCAGGTTCAATGAAAAACTGTTTTTT
>-|many|TRBV6-5|TRBJ2-7
CAIRRGREQYF
TGTGCCATCAGACGGGGCCGGGAGCAGTACTTC
>-|-|TRBV14|TRBJ2-5
CASRPSRWREETQYF
TGTGCCAGCAGGCCCTCCAGATGGAGGGAAGAGACCCAGTACTTC
>-|many|TRBV7-3|TRBJ2-7
CASSLSPGSPAGEQYF
TGTGCCAGCAGCTTATCACCAGGGAGTCCCGCGGGGGAGCAGTACTTC
>-|-|TRBV12-3/TRBV12-4|TRBJ1-2
CASSFARNYGYTF
TGTGCCAGCAGTTTTGCTCGTAACTATGGCTACACCTTC
>TRBD1|many|TRBV15|TRBJ1-2
CATSLHRGWNYGYTF
TGTGCCACCAGTCTCCACAGGGGCTGGAACTATGGCTACACCTTC
>-|many|TRBV28|TRBJ2-7
CASRLAFSSEQYF
TGTGCCAGCAGACTAGCATTCTCGTCCGAGCAGTACTTC
>-|-|TRBV29-1|TRBJ1-1
CSVFVRVRGNTEALF
TGCAGCGTCTTTGTCAGGGTCCGGGGAAACACTGAAGCTCTCTTT
>TRBD1|many|TRBV5-1|TRBJ2-5
CASSIGTGQETQYF
TGCGCCAGCAGCATTGGGACAGGGCAAGAGACCCAGTACTTC
>-|-|TRBV2|TRBJ1-6
CASGTVMGSPLHF
TGTGCCAGCGGAACAGTGATGGGTTCACCCCTCCACTTT
>TRBD2|many|TRBV7-2|TRBJ2-3
CASSTVLAGGTDTQYF
TGTGCCAGCAGCACGGTACTAGCGGGAGGCACAGATACGCAGTATTTT
>TRBD1|-|TRBV9|TRBJ1-2
CASSVHGQGGGYTF
TGTGCCAGCAGCGTACACGGACAGGGGGGTGGCTACACCTTC
>TRBD1|-|TRBV7-6|TRBJ1-2
CASSPPPGTGGGYTF
TGTGCCAGCAGCCCCCCCCCCGGGACAGGGGGAGGCTACACCTTC
>-|-|TRBV6-1|TRBJ2-5
CASSEGVQETQYF
TGTGCCAGCAGTGAAGGGGTCCAAGAGACCCAGTACTTC
>-|-|TRBV20-1|TRBJ1-5
CSASRPDSLGTDQPQHF
TGCAGTGCCAGTAGACCTGACAGCTTGGGCACCGATCAGCCCCAGCATTTT
>-|many|TRBV5-1|TRBJ2-3
CASSLDRTTDTQYF
TGCGCCAGCAGCTTGGACAGAACTACAGATACGCAGTATTTT
>-|many|TRBV12-3/TRBV12-4|TRBJ1-5
CASTKVSNQPQHF
TGTGCCAGCACCAAAGTAAGCAATCAGCCCCAGCATTTT
>-|many|TRBV10-3|TRBJ2-7
CATASRGLYQYF
TGTGCCACCGCAAGCAGGGGCCTATACCAGTACTTC
>-|many|TRBV7-2|TRBJ1-4
CASSLTVPPGKLFF
TGTGCCAGCAGCTTGACCGTCCCCCCCGGAAAACTGTTTTTT
>TRBD2|many|TRBV20-1|TRBJ2-2
CSARASGVAGELFF
TGCAGTGCTAGAGCTAGCGGGGTAGCCGGGGAGCTGTTTTTT
>TRBD1|many|TRBV5-1|TRBJ2-7
CASRLGDRGMREQYF
TGCGCCAGCAGACTTGGGGACAGGGGAATGAGGGAGCAGTACTTC
>TRBD2|-|TRBV7-6|TRBJ2-7
CASSLGLAGAPYEQYF
TGTGCCAGCAGCTTAGGACTAGCGGGAGCCCCCTACGAGCAGTACTTC